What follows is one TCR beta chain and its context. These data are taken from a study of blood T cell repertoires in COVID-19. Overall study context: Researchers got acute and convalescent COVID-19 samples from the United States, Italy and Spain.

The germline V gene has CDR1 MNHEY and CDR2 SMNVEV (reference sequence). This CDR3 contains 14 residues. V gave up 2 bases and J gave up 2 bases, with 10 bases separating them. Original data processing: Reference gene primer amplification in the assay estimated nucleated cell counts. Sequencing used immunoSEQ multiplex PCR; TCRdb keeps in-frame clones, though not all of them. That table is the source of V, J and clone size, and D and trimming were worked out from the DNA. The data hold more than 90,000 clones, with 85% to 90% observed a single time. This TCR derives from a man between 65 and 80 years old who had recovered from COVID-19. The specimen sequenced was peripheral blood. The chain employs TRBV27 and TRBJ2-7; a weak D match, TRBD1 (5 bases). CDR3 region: CASSLNPGTYEQYF. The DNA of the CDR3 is TGTGCCAGCAGTTTAAACCCAGGGACCTACGAGCAGTACTTC.